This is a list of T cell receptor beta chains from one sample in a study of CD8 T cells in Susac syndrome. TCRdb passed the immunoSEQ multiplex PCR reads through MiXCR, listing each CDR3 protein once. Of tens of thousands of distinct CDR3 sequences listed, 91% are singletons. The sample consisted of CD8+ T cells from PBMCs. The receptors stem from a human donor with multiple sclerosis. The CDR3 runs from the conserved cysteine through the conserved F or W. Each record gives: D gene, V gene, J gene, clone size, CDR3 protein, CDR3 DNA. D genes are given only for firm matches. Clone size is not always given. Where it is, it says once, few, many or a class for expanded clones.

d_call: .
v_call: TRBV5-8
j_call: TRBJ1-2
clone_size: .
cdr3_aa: CASSSPTGLYGYTF
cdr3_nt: TGTGCCAGCAGCTCCCCGACAGGCCTCTATGGCTACACCTTC

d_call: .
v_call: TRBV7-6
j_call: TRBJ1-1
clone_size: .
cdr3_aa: CASSLATEGLNTEAFF
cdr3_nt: TGTGCCAGCAGCTTAGCCACGGAGGGTTTGAACACTGAAGCTTTCTTT

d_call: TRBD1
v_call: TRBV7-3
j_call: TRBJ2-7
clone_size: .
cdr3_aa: CASSSTGGEQYF
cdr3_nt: TGTGCCAGCAGCTCGACAGGGGGTGAGCAGTACTTC

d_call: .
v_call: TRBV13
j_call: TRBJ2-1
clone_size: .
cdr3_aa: CASSLRGGDNEQFF
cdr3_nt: TGTGCCAGCAGCTTACGAGGGGGGGACAATGAGCAGTTCTTC

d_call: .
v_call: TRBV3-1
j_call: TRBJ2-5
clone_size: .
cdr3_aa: CASSHRDIGETQYF
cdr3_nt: TGTGCCAGCAGCCATAGGGACATTGGCGAGACCCAGTACTTC

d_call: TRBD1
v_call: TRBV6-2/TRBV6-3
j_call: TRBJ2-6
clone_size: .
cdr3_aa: CASTRRGRGPGSGANVLTF
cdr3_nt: TGTGCCAGCACCCGTCGGGGCAGGGGGCCCGGATCTGGGGCCAACGTCCTGACTTTC

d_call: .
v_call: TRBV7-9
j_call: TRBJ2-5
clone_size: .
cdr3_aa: CASSSDRSQETQYF
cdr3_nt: TGTGCCAGCAGCTCCGACAGGTCTCAAGAGACCCAGTACTTC

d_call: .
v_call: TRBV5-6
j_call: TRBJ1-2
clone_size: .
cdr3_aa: CASSQEDYGYTF
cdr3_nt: TGTGCCAGCAGCCAGGAGGACTATGGCTACACCTTC

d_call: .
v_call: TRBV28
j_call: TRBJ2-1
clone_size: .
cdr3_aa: CASGPPTGFVLNEQFF
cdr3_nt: TGTGCCAGCGGGCCCCCAACAGGGTTTGTTTTGAATGAGCAGTTCTTC

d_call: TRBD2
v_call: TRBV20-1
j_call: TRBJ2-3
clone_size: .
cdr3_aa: CSAPRTSGGADTQYF
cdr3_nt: TGCAGTGCTCCCCGGACTAGCGGGGGAGCAGATACGCAGTATTTT

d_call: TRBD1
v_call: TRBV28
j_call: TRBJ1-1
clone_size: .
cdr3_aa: CASSPRQGHFDTEAFF
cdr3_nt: TGTGCCAGCAGTCCCCGACAGGGTCATTTCGACACTGAAGCTTTCTTT

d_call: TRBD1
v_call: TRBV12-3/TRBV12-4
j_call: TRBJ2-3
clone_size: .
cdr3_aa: CASSLGTGGTDTQYF
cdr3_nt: TGTGCCAGCAGTTTAGGGACAGGAGGCACAGATACGCAGTATTTT

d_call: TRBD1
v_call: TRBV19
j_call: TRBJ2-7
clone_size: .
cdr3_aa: CATGTGTAEYEQYF
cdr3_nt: TGTGCCACTGGCACCGGGACAGCGGAGTACGAGCAGTACTTC

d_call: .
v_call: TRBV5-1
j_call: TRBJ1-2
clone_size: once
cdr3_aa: CASSLGGADGYTF
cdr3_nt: TGCGCCAGCAGCTTGGGGGGGGCGGATGGCTACACCTTC

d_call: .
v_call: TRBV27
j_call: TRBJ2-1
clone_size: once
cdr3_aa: CASSLSRSYNEQFF
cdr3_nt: TGTGCCAGCAGTTTATCCAGATCCTACAATGAGCAGTTCTTC

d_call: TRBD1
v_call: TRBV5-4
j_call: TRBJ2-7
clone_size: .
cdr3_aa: CASSPAYRGRAVEQYF
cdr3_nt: TGTGCCAGCAGCCCGGCCTACAGGGGGCGGGCCGTCGAGCAGTACTTC

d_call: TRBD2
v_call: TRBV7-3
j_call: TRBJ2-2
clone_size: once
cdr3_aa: CASSLNLVAGSGTGELFF
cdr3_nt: TGTGCCAGCAGCTTAAACTTGGTAGCGGGGTCGGGCACCGGGGAGCTGTTTTTT

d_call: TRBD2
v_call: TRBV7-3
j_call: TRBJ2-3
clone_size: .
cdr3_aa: CASSPTSGSPDTQYF
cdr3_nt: TGTGCCAGCAGTCCCACTAGCGGGAGCCCAGATACGCAGTATTTT

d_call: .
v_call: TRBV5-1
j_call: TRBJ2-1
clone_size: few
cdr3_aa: CASSLGDSSYNEQFF
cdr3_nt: TGCGCCAGCAGCTTGGGTGACAGCTCCTACAATGAGCAGTTCTTC

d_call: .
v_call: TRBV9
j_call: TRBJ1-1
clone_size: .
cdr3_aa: CASSVAGMNTEAFF
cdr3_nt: TGTGCCAGCAGCGTAGCAGGTATGAACACTGAAGCTTTCTTT

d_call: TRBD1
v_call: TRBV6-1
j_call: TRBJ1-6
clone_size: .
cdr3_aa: CASSTGVTGYGSPLHF
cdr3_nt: TGTGCCAGCAGTACGGGGGTGACAGGGTATGGGTCACCCCTCCACTTT

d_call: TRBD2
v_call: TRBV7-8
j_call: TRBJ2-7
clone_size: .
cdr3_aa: CASSSSPGTSWSYEQYF
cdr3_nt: TGTGCCAGCAGCTCTAGCCCCGGGACTAGTTGGTCCTACGAGCAGTACTTC

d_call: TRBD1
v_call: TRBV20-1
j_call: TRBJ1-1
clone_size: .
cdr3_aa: CSARKGQTQAEAFF
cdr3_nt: TGCAGTGCTAGAAAGGGACAGACCCAAGCTGAAGCTTTCTTT

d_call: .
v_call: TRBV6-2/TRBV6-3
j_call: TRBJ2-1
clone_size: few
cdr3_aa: CASSYLTPKQGYNEQFF
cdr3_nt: TGTGCCAGCAGTTACCTCACCCCCAAGCAGGGATACAATGAGCAGTTCTTC

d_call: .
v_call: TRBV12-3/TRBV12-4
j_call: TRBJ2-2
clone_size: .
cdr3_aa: CASSLAPNTGELFF
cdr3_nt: TGTGCCAGCAGTTTAGCGCCCAACACCGGGGAGCTGTTTTTT

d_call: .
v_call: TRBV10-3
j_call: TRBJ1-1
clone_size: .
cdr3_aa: CAISGPGNTEAFF
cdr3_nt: TGTGCCATCAGTGGCCCTGGTAACACTGAAGCTTTCTTT

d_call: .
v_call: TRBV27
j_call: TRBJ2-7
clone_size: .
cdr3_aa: CASSSGTGPPISYEQYF
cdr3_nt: TGTGCCAGCAGTAGCGGGACAGGACCGCCTATCTCCTACGAGCAGTACTTC

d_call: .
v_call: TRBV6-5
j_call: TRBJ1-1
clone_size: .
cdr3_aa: CASRPGVSLNTEAFF
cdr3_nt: TGTGCCAGCAGGCCCGGGGTATCTTTGAACACTGAAGCTTTCTTT

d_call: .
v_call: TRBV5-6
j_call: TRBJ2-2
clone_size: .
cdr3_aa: CASSLGEGENGPNTGELFF
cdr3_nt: TGTGCCAGCAGCTTGGGGGAAGGGGAAAACGGGCCCAACACCGGGGAGCTGTTTTTT

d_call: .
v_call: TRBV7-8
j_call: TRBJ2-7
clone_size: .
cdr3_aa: CASSLEDSSGADEQYF
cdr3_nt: TGTGCCAGCAGCTTAGAGGATAGTTCAGGGGCAGACGAGCAGTACTTC

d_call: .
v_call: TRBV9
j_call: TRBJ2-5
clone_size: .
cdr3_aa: CASSVGGEGLTETQYF
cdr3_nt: TGTGCCAGCAGCGTAGGGGGCGAGGGCCTTACGGAGACCCAGTACTTC

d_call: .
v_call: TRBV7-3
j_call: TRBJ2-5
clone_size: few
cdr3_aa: CASSSAGEETQYF
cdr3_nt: TGTGCCAGCAGCTCGGCAGGGGAAGAGACCCAGTACTTC

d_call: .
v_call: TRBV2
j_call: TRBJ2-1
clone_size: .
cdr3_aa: CAGWSRASYNEQFF
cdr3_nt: TGTGCCGGCTGGTCAAGGGCCTCCTACAATGAGCAGTTCTTC

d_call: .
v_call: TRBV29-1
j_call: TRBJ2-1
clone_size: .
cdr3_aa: CSVVLGNEQFF
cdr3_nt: TGCAGCGTTGTATTGGGGAATGAGCAGTTCTTC

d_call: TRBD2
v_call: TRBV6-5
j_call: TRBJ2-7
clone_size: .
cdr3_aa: CASSYSGRKRGTYEQYF
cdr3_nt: TGTGCCAGCAGTTACTCGGGTCGGAAGCGGGGTACCTACGAGCAGTACTTC

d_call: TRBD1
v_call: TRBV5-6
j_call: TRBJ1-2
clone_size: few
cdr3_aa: CASGQGDGYTF
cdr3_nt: TGTGCCTCGGGACAGGGTGATGGCTACACCTTC

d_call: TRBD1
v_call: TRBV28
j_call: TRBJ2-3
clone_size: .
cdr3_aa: CASREKTGGYTDTQYF
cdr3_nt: TGTGCCAGCAGAGAAAAGACAGGGGGATACACAGATACGCAGTATTTT

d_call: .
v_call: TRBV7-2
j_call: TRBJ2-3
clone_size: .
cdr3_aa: CASSYLLADTDTQYF
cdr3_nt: TGTGCCAGCAGCTACCTCCTAGCCGACACAGATACGCAGTATTTT

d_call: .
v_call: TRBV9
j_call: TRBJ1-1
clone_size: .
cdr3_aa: CASSVEGQNTEAFF
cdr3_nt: TGTGCCAGCAGCGTAGAGGGGCAGAACACTGAAGCTTTCTTT

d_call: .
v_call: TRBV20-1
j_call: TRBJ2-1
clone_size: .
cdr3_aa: CSARGSDNNEQFF
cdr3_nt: TGCAGTGCTAGGGGGTCGGATAACAATGAGCAGTTCTTC

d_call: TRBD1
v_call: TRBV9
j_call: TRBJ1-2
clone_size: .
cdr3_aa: CASSARDSIVYGYTF
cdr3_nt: TGTGCCAGCAGCGCCCGGGACAGCATTGTCTATGGCTACACCTTC

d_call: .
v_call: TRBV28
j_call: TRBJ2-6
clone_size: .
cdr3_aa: CASSLWSSDSGANVLTF
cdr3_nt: TGTGCCAGCAGTTTATGGAGTTCGGACTCTGGGGCCAACGTCCTGACTTTC

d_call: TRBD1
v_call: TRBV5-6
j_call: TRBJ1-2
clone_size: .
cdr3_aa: CASSYPGTGGLRRDGYTF
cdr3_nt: TGTGCCAGCAGCTATCCCGGGACAGGGGGCTTAAGAAGAGATGGCTACACCTTC

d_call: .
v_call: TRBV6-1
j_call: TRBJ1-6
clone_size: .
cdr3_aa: CASGEANRGNSPLHF
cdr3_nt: TGTGCCAGCGGGGAGGCTAACCGGGGTAATTCACCCCTCCACTTT

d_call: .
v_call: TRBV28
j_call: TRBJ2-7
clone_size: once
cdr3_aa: CASSFDPYEQYF
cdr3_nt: TGTGCCAGCAGTTTCGACCCTTACGAGCAGTACTTC

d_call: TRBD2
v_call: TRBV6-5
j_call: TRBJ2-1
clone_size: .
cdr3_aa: CASSYTGTSGSYNEQFF
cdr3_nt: TGTGCCAGCAGTTACACTGGGACTAGCGGGAGCTACAATGAGCAGTTCTTC

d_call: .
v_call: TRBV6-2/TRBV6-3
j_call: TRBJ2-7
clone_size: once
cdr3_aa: CASSPLSYEQYF
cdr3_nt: TGTGCCAGCAGCCCGCTCTCGTACGAGCAGTACTTC

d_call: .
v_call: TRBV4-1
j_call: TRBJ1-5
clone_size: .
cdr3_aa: CASSQTQGGNQPQHF
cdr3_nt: TGCGCCAGCAGCCAAACACAGGGAGGGAATCAGCCCCAGCATTTT